The source of this T cell receptor beta chain is a study of shared clonotypes between healthy human individuals. Study conclusions and caveats: Non-shared clonotypes had lower generation probabilities than clonotypes shared by all four sorted-subset donors.

With respect to this clone: Its antigen remains unidentified.

Assay used: immunoSEQ multiplex PCR; TCRdb lists only in-frame clones, some missing. The table includes around 2.3 million clones, approximately 96% detected once. The sequence was collected from a man younger than 35 in good health. The sequenced sample consisted of naive CD4+ T cells sorted from blood. Subset of the sample: CD45RA+ positively selected.

The CDR3: CASSDPAVSSPLHF. The CDR3 DNA follows: TGTGCCAGCAGTGATCCAGCGGTATCTTCACCCCTCCACTTT. V and J are TRBV6-1 and TRBJ1-6; D gene ambiguous. The V gene's germline CDR1 is MNHNS and CDR2 SASEGT. V lost 3 bases, J lost 9 bases, and 12 bases lay in between. The CDR3 consists of 14 residues.